This paragraph reports one T cell receptor (beta chain). Its specific antigen is unknown. Base qualities are not at hand, and no much larger clone is one base apart. TCRbeta CDR3 regions were amplified from genomic DNA by means of the immunoSEQ Assay, a bias-controlled multiplex PCR. On the authors' methods: Within the assay, amplification of reference gene primers was used to estimate how many nucleated cells each sample contained. To quantify the absolute abundance of each unique TCRbeta CDR3 rearrangement, sequence reads were collapsed and filtered. Productive Simpson clonality was computed per sample as the square root of Simpson's diversity index over productive rearrangements. Held by TCRdb, this immuneACCESS table contains in-frame sequences only and omits some clones. Under half of the omission traces to an unresolved V gene where checked; the cause of the rest is unknown. For V, J and clone size, that table is used; D and trimming come from the DNA. The sample has roughly 43,000 clones on record, approximately 90% of them singletons. Together, the top ten hold 15% to 19% of the sample.

This sample is part of a study of blood T cell repertoires in COVID-19 (dated by TCRdb to 2018 to 2020). The study in broad terms: The collaborator samples originated in the United States, Italy and Spain and spanned the acute and convalescent phases of COVID-19. The material from the prospective study consisted of cDNA or gDNA derived from T cells, B-cell-depleted T cells, or PBMCs. Deeply sampled blood TCRbeta repertoires from subjects exposed to, actively infected with, or recovered from COVID-19 were included in the dataset. A freely available public database, intended as a resource for researchers studying the immune response to SARS-CoV-2, is where the repertoires were released. The samples were drawn from two sources: the first 160 participants of the ongoing ImmuneRACE study, and 1,200 or so subjects contributed by 6 global collaborators. A de-identified subject ID, COVID-19 status, age in years and sex were almost always included in the sample metadata. HLA class I and class II types, where available, came from metadata supplied by the sample provider rather than from assay-based typing. The research as a whole found: The amount of clinical and demographic metadata varied by source and participant and was provided uncurated.

Collaborating institutions collected whole blood in K2EDTA tubes following their own protocols. For TCRbeta analysis, collaborators shipped samples in one of three forms: frozen whole blood, isolated PBMCs, or DNA extracted from either of those sample types. Compared with germline, V lacks 0 bases and J lacks 1 base; bases without a gene match: 6. From its cysteine to its phenylalanine, the CDR3 spans 16 amino acids. Of the read, only the CDR3 DNA is kept; its 48 bases are in frame from base 1. CDR1 SGDLS and CDR2 YYNGEE were looked up in the germline V gene. The chain joins TRBV9 to TRBJ2-5, with 7 bases matching TRBD2. The sequencing input was peripheral blood. This TCR was sampled from a man aged 70-80 years with active COVID-19. This receptor carries the CDR3 CASSVGIGTIQETQYF. The bases read TGTGCCAGCAGCGTAGGGATAGGGACTATCCAAGAGACCCAGTACTTC.